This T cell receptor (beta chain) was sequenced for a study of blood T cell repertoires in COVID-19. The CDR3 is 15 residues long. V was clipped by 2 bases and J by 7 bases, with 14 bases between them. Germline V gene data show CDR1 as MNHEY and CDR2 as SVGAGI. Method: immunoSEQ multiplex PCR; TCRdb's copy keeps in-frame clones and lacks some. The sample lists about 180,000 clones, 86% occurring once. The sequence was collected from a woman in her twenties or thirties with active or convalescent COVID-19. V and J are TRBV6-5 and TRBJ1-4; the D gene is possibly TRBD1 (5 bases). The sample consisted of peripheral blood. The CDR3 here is CASSYAGSTGEKLFF. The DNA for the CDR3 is TGTGCCAGCAGTTACGCAGGGTCGACCGGTGAAAAACTGTTTTTT.